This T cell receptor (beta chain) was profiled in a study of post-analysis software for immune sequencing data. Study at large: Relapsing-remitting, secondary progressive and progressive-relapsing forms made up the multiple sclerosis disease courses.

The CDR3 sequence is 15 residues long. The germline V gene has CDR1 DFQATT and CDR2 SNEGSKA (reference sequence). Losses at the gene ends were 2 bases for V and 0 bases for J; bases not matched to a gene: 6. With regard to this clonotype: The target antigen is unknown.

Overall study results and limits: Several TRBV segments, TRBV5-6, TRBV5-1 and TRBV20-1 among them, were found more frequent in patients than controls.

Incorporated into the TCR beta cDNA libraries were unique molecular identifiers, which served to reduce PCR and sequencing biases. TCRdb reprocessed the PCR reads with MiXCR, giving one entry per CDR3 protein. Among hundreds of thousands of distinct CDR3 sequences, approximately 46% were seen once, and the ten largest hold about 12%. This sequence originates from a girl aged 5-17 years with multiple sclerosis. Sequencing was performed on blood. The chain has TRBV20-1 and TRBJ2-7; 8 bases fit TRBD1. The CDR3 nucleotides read TGCAGTGCTAGACCCAGGGGGCCCCACTCCTACGAGCAGTACTTC. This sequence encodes CSARPRGPHSYEQYF.